Listed below are T cell receptor beta chains from one sample, sequenced in a study of CD8 T cells in Susac syndrome. TCRdb reprocessed the immunoSEQ multiplex PCR reads via MiXCR and lists one record per CDR3 protein. The sample lists roughly 70,000 distinct CDR3 sequences, roughly 95% seen once, with 0.11% in the top ten. The sample was CD4+ T cells from PBMCs. The source is a human donor with multiple sclerosis. CDR3s include the opening cysteine and the closing phenylalanine or tryptophan. A D gene is named only where the DNA matches it firmly. Rows give clone size only sometimes, using once, few, many, or a class for an expanded clone.

TRBV20-1	.	TRBJ2-1	TRBD1	CSALTWDRGTNEQFF	TGCAGTGCCCTCACCTGGGACAGGGGTACCAATGAGCAGTTCTTC
TRBV5-6	.	TRBJ2-2	.	CASSPTGRKRTGELFF	TGTGCCAGCAGCCCCACCGGCAGGAAAAGGACCGGGGAGCTGTTTTTT
TRBV3-1	once	TRBJ2-1	TRBD1	CASSSRGGDEQFF	TGTGCCAGCAGCTCCCGAGGGGGCGACGAGCAGTTCTTC
TRBV2	.	TRBJ2-3	TRBD2	CATGLGADTQYF	TGTGCCACGGGACTAGGCGCAGATACGCAGTATTTT
TRBV5-1	.	TRBJ2-7	TRBD1	CASRSGQGYYEQYF	TGCGCCAGCAGATCGGGACAGGGGTACTACGAGCAGTACTTC
TRBV6-2/TRBV6-3	once	TRBJ1-6	.	CASTHSGRARSPLHF	TGTGCCAGCACCCACAGTGGGCGGGCTAGGTCACCCCTCCACTTT
TRBV13	.	TRBJ1-1	TRBD1	CASSLSGGEAFF	TGTGCCAGCAGCCTCTCAGGGGGTGAAGCTTTCTTT
TRBV7-9	.	TRBJ2-5	TRBD2	CASSLSGGTQYF	TGTGCCAGCAGCTTGAGCGGGGGGACCCAGTACTTC
TRBV19	.	TRBJ2-2	.	CASMGPGELFF	TGTGCCAGTATGGGACCCGGGGAGCTGTTTTTT
TRBV20-1	.	TRBJ2-5	.	CSAQAYLSQETQYF	TGCAGTGCCCAGGCTTATCTAAGCCAAGAGACCCAGTACTTC
TRBV29-1	.	TRBJ1-2	TRBD1	CSVYGTGQFYGYTF	TGCAGCGTGTACGGGACAGGCCAATTCTATGGCTACACCTTC
TRBV12-3/TRBV12-4	.	TRBJ1-2	TRBD1	CASRSNRGYGYTF	TGTGCCAGCCGATCGAACAGGGGATATGGCTACACCTTC
TRBV5-6	.	TRBJ2-3	TRBD2	CASSFTSGDSTDTQYF	TGTGCCAGCAGCTTTACTAGCGGGGATAGCACAGATACGCAGTATTTT
TRBV4-2	.	TRBJ1-5	TRBD1	CASSQGGQYSNQPQHF	TGTGCCAGCAGCCAAGGGGGACAGTATAGCAATCAGCCCCAGCATTTT
TRBV3-1	.	TRBJ2-7	TRBD2	CASSQVLAVSYEQYF	TGTGCCAGCAGCCAAGTCCTAGCGGTCTCCTACGAGCAGTACTTC
TRBV4-3	.	TRBJ1-2	.	CASRFPGTRYGYTF	TGCGCCAGCAGATTCCCGGGCACGAGATATGGCTACACCTTC
TRBV5-6	.	TRBJ2-6	.	CASSLTGLRNVLTF	TGTGCCAGCAGCTTGACAGGTCTCCGAAACGTCCTGACTTTC
TRBV30	.	TRBJ1-2	.	CAWSPGSYGYTF	TGTGCCTGGAGTCCCGGTTCCTATGGCTACACCTTC
TRBV6-1	.	TRBJ2-5	.	CASSRDIETQYF	TGTGCCAGCAGTCGGGACATAGAGACCCAGTACTTC
TRBV7-6	.	TRBJ2-1	TRBD1	CASSRDRVNSYNEQFF	TGTGCCAGCAGCCGGGACAGGGTGAACTCCTACAATGAGCAGTTCTTC
TRBV29-1	.	TRBJ1-2	TRBD1	CSVDGSQGAGSYGYTF	TGCAGCGTTGACGGATCACAGGGGGCAGGGAGCTATGGCTACACCTTC
TRBV9	.	TRBJ2-5	.	CASSVDPRSETQYF	TGTGCCAGCAGCGTAGATCCTAGGTCGGAGACCCAGTACTTC
TRBV5-4	.	TRBJ2-7	.	CASSSPTGTQTYEQYF	TGTGCCAGCAGCTCTCCGACCGGGACGCAGACCTACGAGCAGTACTTC
TRBV3-1	.	TRBJ2-1	TRBD2	CASSQVPSGAYNEQFF	TGTGCCAGCAGCCAAGTTCCTAGCGGGGCGTACAATGAGCAGTTCTTC
TRBV4-1	.	TRBJ2-1	.	CASSQDRGSVVDEQFF	TGCGCCAGCAGCCAAGATCGGGGCTCGGTTGTCGATGAGCAGTTCTTC
TRBV25-1	.	TRBJ2-3	.	CASSEVTGDTQYF	TGTGCCAGCAGTGAAGTGACGGGAGATACGCAGTATTTT
TRBV15	.	TRBJ2-3	TRBD1	CATSRGEGALTDTQYF	TGTGCCACCAGCAGAGGAGAGGGGGCCCTCACAGATACGCAGTATTTT
TRBV5-1	once	TRBJ2-1	TRBD2	CASSLGLAGPNEQFF	TGCGCCAGCAGCTTGGGACTAGCGGGCCCCAATGAGCAGTTCTTC
TRBV19	.	TRBJ1-5	.	CASSIADSNQPQHF	TGTGCCAGTAGTATAGCTGACAGCAATCAGCCCCAGCATTTT
TRBV29-1	.	TRBJ1-1	.	CSVEDPYTEAFF	TGCAGCGTTGAGGATCCTTACACTGAAGCTTTCTTT
TRBV20-1	.	TRBJ2-5	TRBD2	CSARAASGGLQETQYF	TGCAGTGCTAGAGCGGCTAGCGGGGGCCTCCAAGAGACCCAGTACTTC
TRBV3-1	.	TRBJ1-6	.	CASSQDSSGGSPLHF	TGTGCCAGCAGCCAAGACTCCTCAGGCGGTTCACCCCTCCACTTT
TRBV11-2	once	TRBJ2-5	TRBD1	CASSRRTGSETQYF	TGTGCCAGCAGCCGAAGGACAGGGTCAGAGACCCAGTACTTC
TRBV4-3	once	TRBJ2-1	.	CASSQEQGLTYNEQFF	TGCGCCAGCAGCCAAGAACAGGGTTTGACCTACAATGAGCAGTTCTTC
TRBV4-1	once	TRBJ1-4	.	CASSQGGVQNEKLFF	TGCGCCAGCAGCCAAGGAGGGGTCCAGAATGAAAAACTGTTTTTT
TRBV28	.	TRBJ2-2	TRBD1	CASSLLQLDRVNTGELFF	TGTGCCAGCAGTTTACTCCAATTGGACAGGGTGAACACCGGGGAGCTGTTTTTT
TRBV30	.	TRBJ1-5	.	CAWSARQSGNSNQPQHF	TGTGCCTGGAGTGCTCGACAGTCGGGGAATAGCAATCAGCCCCAGCATTTT
TRBV4-3	once	TRBJ2-1	.	CASSQEVGSYNEQFF	TGCGCCAGCAGCCAAGAGGTGGGCTCCTACAATGAGCAGTTCTTC
TRBV6-2/TRBV6-3	.	TRBJ2-7	TRBD1	CASSPGTGVTYEQYF	TGTGCCAGCAGCCCCGGGACAGGGGTAACCTACGAGCAGTACTTC
TRBV3-1	.	TRBJ2-7	.	CASSQDRLFF	TGTGCCAGCAGCCAAGATAGGCTATTCTTC
TRBV20-1	.	TRBJ2-6	.	CSAPDRAGANVLTF	TGCAGTGCTCCAGATAGGGCTGGGGCCAACGTCCTGACTTTC
TRBV20-1	.	TRBJ2-1	.	CSARVVEGSSYNEQFF	TGCAGTGCTAGAGTGGTAGAGGGTTCCTCCTACAATGAGCAGTTCTTC